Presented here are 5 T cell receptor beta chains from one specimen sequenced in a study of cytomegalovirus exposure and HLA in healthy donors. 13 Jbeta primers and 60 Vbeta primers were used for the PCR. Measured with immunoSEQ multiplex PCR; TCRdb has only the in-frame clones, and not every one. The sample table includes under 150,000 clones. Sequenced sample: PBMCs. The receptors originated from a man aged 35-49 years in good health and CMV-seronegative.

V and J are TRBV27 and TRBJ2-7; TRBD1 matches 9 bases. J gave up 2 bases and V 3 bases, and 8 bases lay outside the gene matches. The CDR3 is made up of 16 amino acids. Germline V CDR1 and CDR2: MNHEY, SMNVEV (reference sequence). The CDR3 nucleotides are TGTGCCAGCAGTTTCACCGGGACAGGGTCCACCTACGAGCAGTACTTC. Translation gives CASSFTGTGSTYEQYF.

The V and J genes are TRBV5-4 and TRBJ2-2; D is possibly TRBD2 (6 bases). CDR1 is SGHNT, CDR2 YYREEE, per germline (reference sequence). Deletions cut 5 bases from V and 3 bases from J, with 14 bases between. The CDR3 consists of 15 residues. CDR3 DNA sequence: TGTGCCAGCAGTCCCGACCCGGGGGACACCGGGGAGCTGTTTTTT. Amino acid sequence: CASSPDPGDTGELFF.

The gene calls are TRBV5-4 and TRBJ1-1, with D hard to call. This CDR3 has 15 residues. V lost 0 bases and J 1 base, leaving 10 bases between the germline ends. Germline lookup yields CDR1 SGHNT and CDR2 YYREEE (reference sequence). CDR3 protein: CASSLEVVGNTEAFF. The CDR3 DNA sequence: TGTGCCAGCAGCTTGGAAGTTGTCGGGAACACTGAAGCTTTCTTT.

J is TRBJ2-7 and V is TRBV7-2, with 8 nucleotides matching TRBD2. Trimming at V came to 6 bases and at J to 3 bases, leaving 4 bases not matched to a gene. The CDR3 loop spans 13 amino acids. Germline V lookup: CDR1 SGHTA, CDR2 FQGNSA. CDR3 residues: CASRASGGYEQYF. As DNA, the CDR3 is TGTGCCAGCAGAGCCAGCGGGGGCTACGAGCAGTACTTC.

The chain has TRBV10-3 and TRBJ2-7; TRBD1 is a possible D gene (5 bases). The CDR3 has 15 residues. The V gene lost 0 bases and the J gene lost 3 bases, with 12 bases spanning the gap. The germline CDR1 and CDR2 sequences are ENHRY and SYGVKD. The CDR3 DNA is TGTGCCATCAGTGAGTCGACTCAGGGCGTCTACGAGCAGTACTTC. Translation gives CAISESTQGVYEQYF.